Given below is one TCR beta chain in context. The sample originates from a study of blood T cell repertoires in COVID-19. The wider study: Sample material is recorded as cDNA or gDNA derived from T cells, B-cell-depleted T cells, or PBMCs.

Original processing methods: Using reference gene primer amplification, nucleated cell counts were estimated. Sequencing was performed with immunoSEQ multiplex PCR; in TCRdb, only in-frame clones are kept and a portion is missing. D and trimming were read from the DNA, whereas the V and J calls and clone size are those reported in that table. The data contain about 130,000 clones, about 92% of them singletons. The V end was cut by 5 bases, the J end by 0 bases, with 9 bases between. The CDR3 is made up of 14 amino acids. Looked up from germline, CDR1 is SGHNT and CDR2 is YENEEA. Material: peripheral blood. The rearrangement uses TRBV11-3 and TRBJ2-3; weak D call: TRBD1 (6 bases). This TCR derives from a man aged 50 to 60 with active COVID-19. The DNA of the CDR3 is TGTGCCAGCAGCCGGACAGCTAGCACAGATACGCAGTATTTT. It translates to CASSRTASTDTQYF.